The 14 T cell receptor beta chains listed next were all sequenced from one sample in a study of blood T cell repertoires in COVID-19. Profiling relied on immunoSEQ multiplex PCR, and the TCRdb table lists in-frame clones only, not all of them. This sample has 200,000 to 300,000 clones, with around 87% found just once. Sequenced sample: peripheral blood. These receptor sequences come from a woman between 70 and 85 years old with active or convalescent COVID-19.

The V and J genes are TRBV7-9 and TRBJ1-1; possibly TRBD1 for D (5 bases). The ends were cut back, 1 base at V and 8 bases at J, with 11 bases in the middle. Germline V gene data show CDR1 as SEHNR and CDR2 as FQNEAQ (reference sequence). CDR3 size: 13 residues. Written as DNA, the CDR3 is TGTGCCAGCAGCTTAGAGGGCAGGACAGAAGCTTTCTTT. This encodes CASSLEGRTEAFF. The full variable domain, with the rest looked up from reference TRBV7-9 and TRBJ1-1, is DTGVSQNPRHKITKRGQNVTFRCDPISEHNRLYWYRQTLGQGPEFLTYFQNEAQLEKSRLLSDRFSAERPKGSFSTLEIQRTEQGDSAMYLCASSLEGRTEAFFGQGTRLTVV.

This clone was seen ten or more times. The chain is built from TRBV27 and TRBJ1-3; D may be TRBD1 (5 bases). This CDR3 comprises 12 residues. With 4 bases removed from V and 14 bases from J, the gap between germline ends came to 15 bases. In germline, CDR1 is MNHEY, CDR2 SMNVEV (reference sequence). The CDR3 here is CASSSGGGRLYF. The DNA for the CDR3 is TGTGCCAGCAGTTCGGGGGGGGGTCGACTATATTTT.

The chain carries TRBV18 and TRBJ2-7; the D gene is possibly TRBD2 (6 bases). This CDR3 comprises 15 residues. Trimming stripped 3 bases from V and 2 bases from J, with 14 bases between. Looked up from germline, CDR1 is KGHSH and CDR2 is LQKENI. This chain's CDR3 is CASSPRQPGAYEQYF. The CDR3 bases are TGTGCCAGCTCACCCCGCCAACCGGGGGCCTACGAGCAGTACTTC.

This clone was recorded a few times. The V gene is TRBV5-1, the J gene TRBJ2-5; 8 bases are a match to TRBD1. CDR3 size: 15 residues. J lost 1 base, V lost 3 bases, and 5 bases had no gene match. Germline CDR1 and CDR2: SGHRS and YFSETQ. The CDR3 nucleotides are TGCGCCAGCAGCTCAGGACAGGGACCCCAAGAGACCCAGTACTTC. It encodes CASSSGQGPQETQYF.

In its sample, this clone was seen once. The rearrangement joins TRBV6-5 to TRBJ2-7; D might be TRBD1 (6 bases). The CDR3 is 13 residues long. Trimming stripped 6 bases from V and 5 bases from J, with 14 bases between. CDR1 MNHEY and CDR2 SVGAGI come from the germline V gene. CDR3 in DNA: TGTGCCAGCAGGCAGGGGTATAGGGACGAGCAGTACTTC. It yields the protein CASRQGYRDEQYF.

This sequence joins TRBV28 and TRBJ2-3; tentatively, D is TRBD1 (5 bases). Germline lookup yields CDR1 MDHEN and CDR2 SYDVKM. This CDR3 spans 12 amino acids. V dropped 6 bases and J dropped 6 bases, with 10 bases sitting between them. The CDR3 DNA follows: TGTGCCAGCAGATCAGGGTTGGATACGCAGTATTTT. As protein: CASRSGLDTQYF.

This chain joins TRBV20-1 and TRBJ1-5, with 8 bases aligning to TRBD1. Looked up from germline, CDR1 is DFQATT and CDR2 is SNEGSKA (reference sequence). V gave up 3 bases and J gave up 9 bases; unmatched junction bases: 7. There are 13 residues in the CDR3. This chain's CDR3 is CSASLDRGGPQHF. The CDR3, as DNA: TGCAGTGCTAGTCTTGACAGGGGTGGGCCCCAGCATTTT.

The chain combines TRBV4-3 with TRBJ1-3; no reliable D call. CDR1 is LGHNA, CDR2 YSLEER, per germline. Trimming removed 0 bases at V and 8 bases at J, with 5 bases between. This CDR3 region has 12 residues. CDR3 sequence (DNA): TGCGCCAGCAGCCAAGATCCATACACCATATATTTT. Translation gives CASSQDPYTIYF.

J is TRBJ1-1 and V is TRBV11-2; 10 nucleotides match TRBD1. Germline V lookup: CDR1 SGHAT, CDR2 FQNNGV. The CDR3 runs 14 residues. The V segment lost 3 bases and the J segment 6 bases; nucleotides outside the gene matches: 4. The CDR3: CASSLTGGSSEAFF. CDR3 DNA sequence: TGTGCCAGCAGCTTGACAGGGGGCAGCTCTGAAGCTTTCTTT.

This rearrangement joins TRBV10-3 to TRBJ2-2; 7 bases fit TRBD1. The length of the CDR3 is 14 residues. CDR1 is ENHRY, CDR2 SYGVKD, per germline. V lost 5 bases and J lost 6; bases outside the gene matches: 6. This CDR3 is CAISPGTESGELFF. CDR3 DNA: TGTGCCATCAGTCCCGGGACAGAATCCGGGGAGCTGTTTTTT.

The CDR3 DNA reads as TGTGCCAGCAGTTACGGCGGTTTTCGGGCCGGGGAGCTGTTTTTT. Protein product: CASSYGGFRAGELFF. J is TRBJ2-2 and V is TRBV6-2 or TRBV6-3; D is uncertain. Per the germline V gene, CDR1 is MNHEY and CDR2 is SVGEGT. The ends were cut back, 2 bases at V and 6 bases at J, with 13 bases in the middle. This CDR3 contains 15 residues.

The chain carries TRBV28 and TRBJ2-1; 10 bases agree with TRBD1. The trim removed 2 bases at V and 7 bases at J, leaving 8 bases unmatched. This CDR3 region has 16 residues. The germline gives CDR1 MDHEN, CDR2 SYDVKM. In DNA, the CDR3 is TGTGCCAGCAGTTTAGTGGCGGGACAGGGGTGGAATGAGCAGTTCTTC. Its protein is CASSLVAGQGWNEQFF.

The chain combines TRBV11-2 with TRBJ2-5, with D hard to call. Germline loops: CDR1 SGHAT, CDR2 FQNNGV. This CDR3 region has 11 residues. Between the trimmed V and J ends, which lost 3 bases and 3 bases, there was a span of 2 bases. The CDR3 DNA follows: TGTGCCAGCAGCTTCAAAGAGACCCAGTACTTC. Translated: CASSFKETQYF. The variable domain in full, completed from reference TRBV11-2 and TRBJ2-5, reads EAGVAQSPRYKIIEKRQSVAFWCNPISGHATLYWYQQILGQGPKLLIQFQNNGVVDDSQLPKDRFSAERLKGVDSTLKIQPAKLEDSAVYLCASSFKETQYFGPGTRLLVL.

This clone was observed a few times. This sequence joins TRBV6-6 and TRBJ1-5; a possible D gene is TRBD1 (5 bases). The V end lost 2 bases, the J end lost 7 bases, and 12 bases lay between the germline ends. The CDR3 runs to 14 residues. The germline gives CDR1 MNHNY, CDR2 SVGAGI (reference sequence). In nucleotides, the CDR3 is TGTGCCAGCAGTTACGTGGGGCAAGGACAGCCCCAGCATTTT. This translates into CASSYVGQGQPQHF.